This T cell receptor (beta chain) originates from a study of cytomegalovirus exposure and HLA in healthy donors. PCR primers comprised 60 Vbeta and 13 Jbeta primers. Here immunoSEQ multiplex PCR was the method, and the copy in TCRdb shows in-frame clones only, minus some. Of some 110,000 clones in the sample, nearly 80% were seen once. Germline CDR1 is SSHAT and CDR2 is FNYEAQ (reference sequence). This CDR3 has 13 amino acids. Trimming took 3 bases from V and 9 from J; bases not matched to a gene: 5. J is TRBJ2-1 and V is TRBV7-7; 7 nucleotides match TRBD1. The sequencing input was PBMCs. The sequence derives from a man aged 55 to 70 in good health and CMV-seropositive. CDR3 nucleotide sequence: TGTGCCAGCAGCTTGGACAGGAACGGTGAGCAGTTCTTC. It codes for CASSLDRNGEQFF.